Shown below are 30 T cell receptor beta chains from a single sample sequenced in a study of tumor-infiltrating lymphocytes in primary liver carcinoma. Reverse transcription of approximately 520 ng total RNA with a constant-region primer produced TCR beta cDNA. For TCR beta, libraries were produced by three nested multiplex PCR rounds using slightly modified ARM-PCR. Use of TRBV1-TRBV30 forward primers with a C-beta reverse primer characterized the first two PCR rounds, which lasted about 9 cycles each. MiXCR, applied by TCRdb to the multiplex PCR reads, yields one record per CDR3 protein. Among tens of thousands of distinct CDR3 sequences listed, 72% were seen once. DNA and RNA were both co-extracted from 20-30 mg of bulk tissue that had not been sorted. Sequenced material: liver tumor tissue from sampling region 1. Described subset: tumor region T1, superior pole. The receptors stem from a man aged 35-49 years with primary liver carcinoma and hepatitis B virus infection.

The chain links TRBV6-1 to TRBJ1-4; the D is unclear. The CDR3 is made up of 16 amino acids. V gave up 10 bases and J gave up 4 bases, with 22 bases separating them. Germline V gene lookup returns CDR1 MNHNS and CDR2 SASEGT. The chain's CDR3 is CANSLRRGGINEKLFF. CDR3 coding DNA: TGTGCCAACAGCCTACGCCGTGGAGGAATTAATGAAAAACTGTTTTTT.

About this clonotype: Because the CDR3 is missing its conserved closing phenylalanine or tryptophan, this is likely a read error. This chain links TRBV6-6 with TRBJ2-3; 7 bases line up with TRBD1. There are 15 residues in the CDR3. Germline CDR1 and CDR2: MNHNY and SVGAGI (reference sequence). For the CDR3, the DNA is TGTGCCAGCAGCTTCATCAGACAGGGCACAGATACACAGTATCTT. The encoded protein is CASSFIRQGTDTQYL.

For this clonotype: A single base separates this from a much larger clone, so it may be a read error. Since no conserved phenylalanine or tryptophan closes the CDR3, a read error is the likely cause. The V and J genes are TRBV24-1 and TRBJ2-5; 7 bases agree with TRBD1. Germline loops: CDR1 KGHDR, CDR2 SFDVKD. CDR3 length: 15 residues. V lost 4 bases, J lost 4 bases, and 8 bases stayed unmatched. The CDR3 coding sequence is TGTGCCACCAGTGACCCTGGGACAGACGGAGAGACCCAGTACTCC. Translated, it gives CATSDPGTDGETQYS.

Concerning this clonotype itself: The germline gene is not matched at one end of the junction; a read error may be the cause. The chain uses TRBV11-2 and TRBJ2-1; D is possibly TRBD2 (5 bases). The CDR3 covers 12 residues. Germline V lookup: CDR1 SGHAT, CDR2 FQNNGV. The CDR3 loop reads CSSSLVGNEQLF. The DNA of the CDR3 is TGTAGCAGCAGCTTAGTCGGGAATGAGCAGCTCTTC.

A remark on this clonotype: The junction and the germline gene differ at one end; a read error may be behind it. The chain links TRBV10-1 to TRBJ2-2, with D possibly matching TRBD2 (5 bases). CDR3 size: 13 residues. Germline CDR1 and CDR2: WNHNN and SYGVQD (reference sequence). The chain's CDR3 is CASNEIETGELFF. DNA of the CDR3: TGCGCCAGCAATGAAATCGAAACCGGGGAGCTGTTTTTC.

In the case of this clonotype: A junction boundary mismatches the germline segment, possibly from a read error. Here the CDR3 DNA reads TGTGCCGGCAGCCAAGAAGCGGGAGAAAGTGCAGATACGCAGTATTTT. Translation: CAGSQEAGESADTQYF. The chain is built from TRBV4-2 and TRBJ2-3, with TRBD2 matching over 8 bases. CDR1 is LGHNA, CDR2 YNFKEQ, per germline. CDR3 length: 16 amino acids.

Points on this clonotype: A read error is likely, as this CDR3 ends without the conserved phenylalanine or tryptophan. The V call is TRBV11-1, the J call TRBJ2-3, with 9 bases fitting TRBD2. Germline CDR1 is SGHAT and CDR2 is FQDESV (reference sequence). The CDR3 runs to 20 residues. The CDR3 DNA is TGTGCCAGCAGCTCAGGCTACAGGGACATAGCGGGAGTTTCTGGAGATACACAGTATTAT. As protein: CASSSGYRDIAGVSGDTQYY.

Comment on this clonotype: Its ends do not fully match the called genes, so a read error is possible. The rearrangement joins TRBV19 to TRBJ1-2; 12 bases fit TRBD1. Germline CDR1 and CDR2: LNHDA and SQIVND (reference sequence). This CDR3 has 11 amino acids. CDR3 bases: TGTGCCAGCGGGACAGGGGGCGGCTGCACCTTC. It yields the protein CASGTGGGCTF.

This clonotype was seen once. The rearrangement joins TRBV6-6 to TRBJ1-5, with 7 nucleotides matching TRBD1. The CDR3 consists of 15 residues. V shed 7 bases and J 7 bases; nucleotides not matched to a gene: 13. Looked up from germline, CDR1 is MNHNY and CDR2 is SVGAGI (reference sequence). CDR3 loop: CASTSQTGSGQPQHF. CDR3 DNA sequence: TGTGCCAGCACCTCGCAGACAGGGAGCGGGCAGCCCCAGCATTTT.

A remark on this clonotype: The junction and the germline gene differ at one end; a read error may be behind it. The V and J genes are TRBV14 and TRBJ2-6; D is unclear. CDR1 is SGHDN and CDR2 is FVKESK in the germline V gene. This CDR3 has 13 amino acids. The CDR3 protein is CVSCLTGANVLTF. In DNA form, the CDR3 reads TGTGTCAGCTGTTTAACTGGGGCCAACGTCCTGACTTTC. Combining the CDR3 with reference TRBV14 and TRBJ2-6 gives the whole variable domain EAGVTQFPSHSVIEKGQTVTLRCDPISGHDNLYWYRRVMGKEIKFLLHFVKESKQDESGMPNNRFLAERTGGTYSTLKVQPAELEDSGVYFCVSCLTGANVLTFGAGSRLTVL.

As for this clonotype: No conserved phenylalanine or tryptophan is present at the end of the CDR3, so a read error is the likely explanation. This chain joins TRBV28 and TRBJ1-1; D may be TRBD1 (6 bases). Germline V gene lookup returns CDR1 MDHEN and CDR2 SYDVKM. CDR3 length equals 14 residues. CDR3 amino acids: CVSSSPQGATEAFL. The DNA for the CDR3 is TGTGTCAGCAGTTCCCCACAGGGAGCCACTGAAGCTTTCCTT.

Concerning this clonotype: Relative to the germline gene, one junction end is altered; a read error may explain this. V usage is TRBV13 and J usage is TRBJ1-1; no clear D. The CDR3 has 13 amino acids. CDR1 is PRHDT, CDR2 FYEKMQ, per germline (reference sequence). Here the CDR3 reads CASSLTQNSEAFF. CDR3 bases: TGTGCCAGCAGCTTAACGCAAAACAGTGAAGCTTTCTTT.

To note about this clonotype: The conserved closing phenylalanine or tryptophan is absent in this CDR3, likely reflecting a read error. This sequence joins TRBV28 and TRBJ1-1, with D perhaps matching TRBD1 (5 bases). The CDR3 totals 14 residues. Deletions cut 9 bases from V and 0 bases from J, with 14 bases between. CDR1 is MDHEN, CDR2 SYDVKM, per germline. The CDR3 bases are TGTGCCAGTCACGGCCGGGGGTTGAACACTGAAGCTTTCTGT. It yields the protein CASHGRGLNTEAFC.

The chain combines TRBV6-2 or TRBV6-3 with TRBJ2-6; D may be TRBD1 (6 bases). The CDR3 is made up of 16 amino acids. Germline CDR1 MNHEY, CDR2 SVGEGT. V was shortened by 7 bases and J by 3 bases, with 16 bases between the two germline ends. As DNA, the CDR3 is TGTGCCAGCAAAACCAGGACAGCCTTTGGGGCCAACGTCCTGACTTTC. Amino acid sequence: CASKTRTAFGANVLTF.

Only one count was recorded for this clonotype. This rearrangement joins TRBV20-1 to TRBJ2-7; D uncertain. V gave up 7 bases and J gave up 3 bases, with 16 bases separating them. CDR3 length: 13 amino acids. Germline lookup yields CDR1 DFQATT and CDR2 SNEGSKA (reference sequence). The CDR3 bases are TGCAGTGGTAGGTCGCCTAGTAGCTACGAGCAGTACTTC. This encodes CSGRSPSSYEQYF.

With respect to this clonotype: At one end the junction does not follow the germline gene, possibly because of a read error. The chain links TRBV29-1 to TRBJ2-1; D gene unclear. Germline loops: CDR1 SQVTM, CDR2 ANQGSEA. This CDR3 has 14 residues. CDR3 in amino acids: CSLVGNFSYNEQFF. Written as DNA, the CDR3 is TGCAGCCTTGTGGGGAACTTCTCCTATAATGAGCAGTTCTTC.

To note about this clonotype: A read error may account for a junction end that differs from germline. The chain recombines TRBV29-1 with TRBJ1-1; the D is unclear. Germline V CDR1 and CDR2: SQVTM, ANQGSEA. The CDR3 sequence is 13 residues long. As DNA, the CDR3 is TGCAGCGTGACACATGGTGGAGACACTGAAGTTTTCTTT. This translates into CSVTHGGDTEVFF.

The chain uses TRBV11-2 and TRBJ2-5, with a tentative D call TRBD2 (6 bases). This CDR3 region has 14 residues. The V end lost 8 bases, the J end lost 3 bases, and 16 bases lay between the germline ends. CDR1 is SGHAT, CDR2 FQNNGV, per germline. CDR3 loop: CASVEGLNKETQYF. For the CDR3, the DNA is TGTGCCAGCGTTGAGGGACTTAACAAAGAGACCCAGTACTTC.

This chain connects TRBV19 to TRBJ1-4; D is uncertain. The CDR3 is made up of 11 amino acids. The germline V gene encodes CDR1 LNHDA and CDR2 SQIVND (reference sequence). Trimming cost V 5 bases and J 5 bases, with 3 bases left between them. The DNA for the CDR3 is TGTGCCAGTAGTGGGAATGAAAAACTGTTTTTT. Protein: CASSGNEKLFF. The full variable domain, its missing parts supplied by reference TRBV19 and TRBJ1-4, is DGGITQSPKYLFRKEGQNVTLSCEQNLNHDAMYWYRQDPGQGLRLIYYSQIVNDFQKGDIAEGYSVSREKKESFPLTVTSAQKNPTAFYLCASSGNEKLFFGSGTQLSVL.

Remarks on this clonotype: One end of the junction does not line up with germline, which may come from a read error. The V gene is TRBV14, the J gene TRBJ2-7; D perhaps matches TRBD2 (6 bases). The V gene's germline CDR1 is SGHDN and CDR2 FVKESK. The CDR3 covers 14 residues. CDR3 amino acids: CASRHRDFGYEQYF. The DNA for the CDR3 is TGTGCCAGCCGCCACCGGGACTTTGGGTACGAACAGTACTTC.

On this clonotype itself: Given a much more abundant clone one base away, this may be a read error. The V gene is TRBV28, the J gene TRBJ2-5; D is unclear. With 5 bases removed from V and 3 bases from J, the gap between germline ends came to 10 bases. CDR1 is MDHEN, CDR2 SYDVKM, per germline. The CDR3 is made up of 13 amino acids. In DNA form, the CDR3 reads TGTGCCAGCAGTCCCGTGTTGGAAGAGACCCAGTACTTC. Residues: CASSPVLEETQYF.

With regard to this clonotype: A junction boundary mismatches the germline segment, possibly from a read error. The chain combines TRBV11-2 with TRBJ2-1, with D possibly TRBD1 on 6 matching bases. CDR1 is SGHAT, CDR2 FQNNGV, per germline. The CDR3 is 15 amino acids. The CDR3 bases are TGTGCCTGCGTACAAGGGGACCTCCGGGGACATGAGCAATTCTTC. It yields the protein CACVQGDLRGHEQFF.

V is TRBV6-5 and J is TRBJ1-6; 8 bases match TRBD1. This CDR3 has 15 residues. Germline assignment: CDR1 MNHEY and CDR2 SVGAGI. J was trimmed by 6 bases and V by 7 bases; bases with no gene match: 8. CDR3 region: CASNMTGDPNSPLHF. The CDR3, as DNA: TGTGCCAGCAATATGACAGGGGATCCTAATTCACCCCTCCACTTT.

A note on this clonotype: The junction departs from the called germline gene at one end, perhaps through a read error. This sequence joins TRBV6-2 or TRBV6-3 and TRBJ2-7, with 9 bases identical to TRBD2. The CDR3 extends over 15 amino acids. Looked up from germline, CDR1 is MNHEY and CDR2 is SVGEGT. In DNA, the CDR3 is TGTGCCAGTAGTTACATTAGCGGGAGCTCCCACGAGCAGTACTTC. Translation: CASSYISGSSHEQYF.

A remark on this clonotype: At one of its ends the junction is not consistent with the germline gene, which may arise from a read error. The chain couples TRBV12-3 or TRBV12-4 to TRBJ1-5, with a possible D match to TRBD1 (5 bases). The CDR3 covers 14 residues. CDR3 in amino acids: CASNLVQVNQPQHF. DNA for the CDR3: TGTGCCAGCAACCTGGTACAGGTCAATCAGCCCCAGCATTTC.

Regarding this clonotype: Its ends do not fully match the called genes, so a read error is possible. This sequence joins TRBV7-8 and TRBJ2-7; 7 nucleotides agree with TRBD1. Germline-derived CDR1 and CDR2 are SGHVS and FQNEAQ. This CDR3 is 13 amino acids long. DNA for the CDR3: TGTGTCAGCAGCTCTACAGGGGTCTACGAGCACTACTTC. Protein: CVSSSTGVYEHYF.

The chain combines TRBV29-1 with TRBJ1-4; D is undetermined. Germline V CDR1 and CDR2: SQVTM, ANQGSEA. V was clipped by 7 bases and J by 2 bases, with 11 bases between them. The CDR3 loop spans 13 amino acids. This CDR3 reads CSARRGTNEKLFF. The CDR3 DNA reads TGCAGCGCCAGACGGGGTACTAATGAAAAACTGTTTTTT. Using reference TRBV29-1 and TRBJ1-4 for the parts outside the CDR3, the full variable domain is SAVISQKPSRDICQRGTSLTIQCQVDSQVTMMFWYRQQPGQSLTLIATANQGSEATYESGFVIDKFPISRPNLTFSTLTVSNMSPEDSSIYLCSARRGTNEKLFFGSGTQLSVL.

This clonotype was counted only a few times. The V gene is TRBV11-2, the J gene TRBJ2-3; D may be TRBD2 (5 bases). Germline-derived CDR1 and CDR2 are SGHAT and FQNNGV. This CDR3 region has 13 residues. V lost 8 bases to trimming and J lost 0 bases, with 9 bases between them. CDR3 nucleotide sequence: TGTGCCAGCGGGCCGGGAAGCACAGATACGCAGTATTTT. Amino acids: CASGPGSTDTQYF.

As for this clonotype: Because it lacks the conserved phenylalanine or tryptophan at the end, this CDR3 is likely a read error. The limits of the CDR3 on the DNA are not certain, so only TCRdb's listed CDR3 is given. The rearrangement links TRBV11-2 to TRBJ2-1; the table names TRBD2, a call not compared with the DNA. In germline, CDR1 is SGHAT, CDR2 FQNNGV. Inclusive of both ends, the CDR3 amounts to 16 amino acids. CDR3 sequence: CASSLDIRLAMGEQFS.

This clonotype was detected ten times or more. The chain links TRBV28 to TRBJ2-1; 12 positions agree with TRBD2. V lost 7 bases to trimming and J lost 10 bases; unmatched junction nucleotides: 8. CDR3 length equals 14 residues. CDR1 is MDHEN, CDR2 SYDVKM, per germline. Here the CDR3 reads CASITSGGTAEQFF. The CDR3 DNA reads TGTGCCAGCATCACTAGCGGGGGGACCGCGGAGCAGTTCTTC.